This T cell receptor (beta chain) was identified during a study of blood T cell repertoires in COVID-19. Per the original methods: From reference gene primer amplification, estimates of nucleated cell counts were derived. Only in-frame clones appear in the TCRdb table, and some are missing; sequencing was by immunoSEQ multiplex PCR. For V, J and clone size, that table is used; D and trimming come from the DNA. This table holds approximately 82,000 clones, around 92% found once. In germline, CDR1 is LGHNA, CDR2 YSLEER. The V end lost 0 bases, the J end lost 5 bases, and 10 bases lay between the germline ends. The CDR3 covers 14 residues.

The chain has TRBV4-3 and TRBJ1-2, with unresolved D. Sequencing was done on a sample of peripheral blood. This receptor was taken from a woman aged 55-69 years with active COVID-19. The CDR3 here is CASSQDLGRYGYTF. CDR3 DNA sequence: TGCGCCAGCAGCCAAGATCTGGGGAGGTATGGCTACACCTTC.